This TCR beta chain came from a study of blood T cell repertoires in COVID-19. Across the whole study: COVID-19 samples collected from the United States, Italy and Spain covered acute and convalescent phases. In each case, the material was cDNA or gDNA derived from T cells, B-cell-depleted T cells, or PBMCs.

The Seattle patients joined while their infection was active and were tracked longitudinally afterward. Germline CDR1 is MNHEY and CDR2 is SMNVEV (reference sequence). The CDR3 extends over 14 amino acids. J lost 3 bases, V lost 8 bases, and 6 bases had no gene match. Study processing details: Using reference gene primer amplification, nucleated cell counts were estimated. Generated by immunoSEQ multiplex PCR, the TCRdb table keeps only in-frame clones and is missing some. V, J and clone size are taken as reported in that table, and D and trimming were inferred from the DNA itself. This table has roughly 190,000 clones, around 80% appearing once.

Sequencing input: peripheral blood. The sequence was collected from a woman in her 70s with COVID-19, enrolled during active disease. This chain links TRBV27 with TRBJ1-3; 8 bases align to TRBD1. CDR3 sequence reads: CASRTGPSGNTIYF. CDR3 DNA: TGTGCCAGCCGGACAGGGCCCAGTGGAAACACCATATATTTT.